This T cell receptor (beta chain) was found in a study of STAT5B mutations in CD4+ large granular lymphocyte leukemia. The V segment lost 7 bases and the J segment 0 bases; nucleotides outside the gene matches: 3. The CDR3 totals 13 residues. The V gene's germline CDR1 is MNHNY and CDR2 SVGAGI (reference sequence). The table came from immunoSEQ multiplex PCR; TCRdb's copy has only in-frame clones and leaves some out. The sample lists tens of thousands of clones, around 81% occurring once. The TCR originated in a human donor in good health. The sample comprised CD4+ T cells from blood buffy coats. The chain carries TRBV6-6 and TRBJ2-7; 7 bases are a match to TRBD2. CDR3 in amino acids: CASTGGGSYEQYF. The CDR3 nucleotides are TGTGCCAGCACCGGCGGGGGCTCCTACGAGCAGTACTTC.